This T cell receptor beta chain was obtained from a study of cytomegalovirus exposure and HLA in healthy donors. Study-level results: Researchers reported in a later analysis that a missense DCLRE1C variant was tied to TCR beta V- and J-gene trimming.

The V end was cut by 4 bases, the J end by 8 bases, with 2 bases between. The CDR3 length is 9 residues. Germline CDR1 reads SEHNR; CDR2 reads FQNEAQ (reference sequence). Both 60 Vbeta primers and 13 Jbeta primers went into the PCR. The data were produced by immunoSEQ multiplex PCR, yet TCRdb's version contains in-frame clones alone and is incomplete. Among 120,000 to 150,000 clones listed, 68% were seen once. As for this clone: Its target is unknown.

Sequenced material: PBMCs. The TCR sequence derives from a man in his sixties in good health and CMV-seronegative. The chain couples TRBV7-9 to TRBJ1-1; D is ambiguous. DNA of the CDR3: TGTGCCAGCAGCTCGGAAGCTTTCTTT. Its protein product is CASSSEAFF.